The entry below describes one T cell receptor beta chain. The antigen remains undetermined. The sample originates from a study of CD8 T cell repertoires and HIV-1 epitope variants. The data were produced by immunoSEQ multiplex PCR, yet TCRdb's version contains in-frame clones alone and is incomplete. The table includes about 3,000 clones, roughly 74% detected once. This CDR3 region has 19 residues. Trimming at V came to 1 base and at J to 0 bases, leaving 7 bases not matched to a gene. Germline loops: CDR1 SGHAT, CDR2 FQNNGV. The source material was cultured CD8+ T cells derived from PBMCs. This TCR was sampled from a male donor with HIV. The rearrangement uses TRBV11-2 and TRBJ2-3, with 13 bases lining up with TRBD2. DNA for the CDR3: TGTGCCAGCAGCTTAGGTGGACTAGCGGGGGTCTCCAGCACAGATACGCAGTATTTT. Its protein is CASSLGGLAGVSSTDTQYF.